These 23 T cell receptor beta chains share one sample of origin, sequenced in a study of T cell responses to AZD1222 COVID-19 vaccine. Libraries were prepared by immunoSEQ multiplex PCR; TCRdb keeps only in-frame clonotypes and omits some of them. The data contain about 120,000 clones, about 90% of them singletons. Sample: peripheral blood, taken on day 0 of AZD1222 vaccination. The source of these receptors is an adult in good health.

This chain uses TRBV7-2 with TRBJ1-4; TRBD1 aligns across 7 bases. The CDR3 extends over 16 amino acids. Germline loops: CDR1 SGHTA, CDR2 FQGNSA. Trimming took 3 bases from V and 0 from J; bases not matched to a gene: 4. The CDR3 sequence: CASSFHRGPTNEKLFF. The CDR3 nucleotides read TGTGCCAGCAGCTTCCACAGGGGCCCAACTAATGAAAAACTGTTTTTT.

This chain uses TRBV6-1 with TRBJ2-3, with a weak D call TRBD1 (5 bases). The CDR3 spans 14 residues. The germline gives CDR1 MNHNS, CDR2 SASEGT. Deletions cut 2 bases from V and 1 base from J, with 7 bases between. The CDR3 nucleotides are TGTGCCAGCAGTGAATCACAGGGCACAGATACGCAGTATTTT. Protein: CASSESQGTDTQYF.

This chain joins TRBV15 and TRBJ1-2; 10 bases match TRBD1. The CDR3 has 15 residues. With 6 bases clipped from V and 8 bases from J, the junction kept 12 bases outside the gene matches. The germline gives CDR1 LNHNV, CDR2 YYDKDF (reference sequence). The CDR3 DNA sequence: TGTGCCACCAGGACCGGGACAGGGGACTTTGGCGGCTACACCTTC. This sequence encodes CATRTGTGDFGGYTF.

V usage is TRBV5-4 and J usage is TRBJ1-1, with no clear D. The CDR3 spans 13 residues. With 0 bases removed from V and 1 base from J, the gap between germline ends came to 4 bases. The germline CDR1 and CDR2 sequences are SGHNT and YYREEE (reference sequence). DNA for the CDR3: TGTGCCAGCAGCTTGGACAAGAACACTGAAGCTTTCTTT. Protein sequence: CASSLDKNTEAFF.

The chain employs TRBV5-1 and TRBJ1-6; 8 bases map to TRBD1. The germline V gene encodes CDR1 SGHRS and CDR2 YFSETQ. This CDR3 spans 14 amino acids. V dropped 7 bases and J dropped 10; count of bases not matched to a gene: 10. CDR3 nucleotide sequence: TGCGCCAGCTGCAGGGGGCTTATGTGCTCACCCCTCCACTTT. Translation: CASCRGLMCSPLHF. Filled out from reference TRBV5-1 and TRBJ1-6, the complete variable domain reads KAGVTQTPRYLIKTRGQQVTLSCSPISGHRSVSWYQQTPGQGLQFLFEYFSETQRNKGNFPGRFSGRQFSNSRSEMNVSTLELGDSALYLCASCRGLMCSPLHFGNGTRLTVT.

The genes are TRBV29-1 and TRBJ1-1; 8 nucleotides line up with TRBD1. The CDR3 consists of 16 residues. Trimming at V came to 4 bases and at J to 3 bases, leaving 13 bases not matched to a gene. Germline V gives CDR1 SQVTM, CDR2 ANQGSEA. In nucleotides, the CDR3 is TGCAGCGTTGCCACACAGGGCAGGGGGCGCGACACTGAAGCTTTCTTT. This translates into CSVATQGRGRDTEAFF.

The J gene is TRBJ1-1, the V gene TRBV7-9; no clear D gene. Germline V lookup: CDR1 SEHNR, CDR2 FQNEAQ (reference sequence). Between the trimmed V and J ends, which lost 0 bases and 1 base, there was a span of 12 bases. This CDR3 is 16 amino acids long. The CDR3 region has the DNA TGTGCCAGCAGCTTAGCGGGCGGGAAGCGGAACACTGAAGCTTTCTTT. This gives the protein CASSLAGGKRNTEAFF.

V and J are TRBV2 and TRBJ1-3, with a weak D call TRBD1 (5 bases). Trimming took off 6 bases at V and 3 bases at J, with 6 bases between the two ends. The germline V gene has CDR1 SNHLY and CDR2 FYNNEI. CDR3 length: 12 amino acids. CDR3 in amino acids: CASSRVGNTIYF. The CDR3 coding sequence is TGTGCCAGCAGCAGGGTTGGAAACACCATATATTTT.

CDR3 DNA sequence: TGTGCCAGCAGTGGGGGGGCTTACAGGGATTCAACTAATGAAAAACTGTTTTTT. It encodes CASSGGAYRDSTNEKLFF. The rearrangement joins TRBV2 to TRBJ1-4, with D maybe TRBD1 (6 bases). This CDR3 has 18 residues. CDR1 and CDR2 from the germline V gene are SNHLY and FYNNEI. The germline V and J ends were trimmed by 4 bases and 0 bases, with 18 bases remaining between them.

This rearrangement joins TRBV7-9 to TRBJ1-2; 8 bases map to TRBD1. V lost 5 bases and J lost 4; bases outside the gene matches: 9. The CDR3 has 15 residues. CDR1 is SEHNR and CDR2 is FQNEAQ in the germline V gene (reference sequence). In DNA form, the CDR3 reads TGTGCCAGCAGCATACCCGGACAGGGTGCCTATGGCTACACCTTC. Residues: CASSIPGQGAYGYTF.

The rearrangement uses TRBV19 and TRBJ2-7, with 11 bases fitting TRBD2. This CDR3 region has 15 residues. The junction had 7 bases not matched to a gene; V was cut back by 3 bases and J by 6 bases. Germline CDR1 is LNHDA and CDR2 is SQIVND (reference sequence). As DNA, the CDR3 is TGTGCCAGTAGTATGGAAGTTAGCGGGAGGGCCGAGCAGTACTTC. This encodes CASSMEVSGRAEQYF.

V usage is TRBV9 and J usage is TRBJ1-1; unclear D gene. Trimming cost V 2 bases and J 1 base, with 12 bases left between them. The CDR3 spans 15 residues. Germline V gene sequence: CDR1 SGDLS, CDR2 YYNGEE. The CDR3 is CASSVSLYPNTEAFF. The CDR3 bases are TGTGCCAGCAGCGTTTCCCTTTACCCGAACACTGAAGCTTTCTTT.

The J gene is TRBJ1-3, the V gene TRBV5-5, with 11 bases matching TRBD1. The germline V gene encodes CDR1 SGHKS and CDR2 YYEKEE (reference sequence). The V gene end was trimmed by 2 bases and the J gene end by 1 base; junction bases not matched to a gene: 2. This CDR3 is built from 16 residues. The CDR3 DNA sequence: TGTGCCAGCAGCTTAAGGGACAGGGGGTCTGGAAACACCATATATTTT. Its protein product is CASSLRDRGSGNTIYF.

V usage is TRBV3-1 (or the pseudogene TRBV3-2) and J usage is TRBJ1-2; D is unresolved. V was pared by 1 base and J by 3 bases, with 9 bases between. The CDR3 is 14 amino acids. From germline, CDR1 is LGHDT and CDR2 YNNKEL (reference sequence). The CDR3: CASSQGTGHYGYTF. DNA for the CDR3: TGTGCCAGCAGCCAAGGAACGGGTCACTATGGCTACACCTTC.

The chain carries TRBV27 and TRBJ1-6; tentatively, D is TRBD1 (5 bases). The germline gives CDR1 MNHEY, CDR2 SMNVEV (reference sequence). V was trimmed by 3 bases and J by 8 bases, leaving 14 bases between them. The CDR3 extends over 15 amino acids. The CDR3 DNA sequence: TGTGCCAGCAGTTTGACGGGGACCTCTCATTCACCCCTCCACTTT. Its translation: CASSLTGTSHSPLHF.

This chain links TRBV7-3 with TRBJ2-2; D unclear. The CDR3 loop spans 15 amino acids. Germline CDR1 SGHTA, CDR2 FQGTGA. Trimming pared 5 bases from V and 1 base from J, leaving 11 bases between. CDR3 residues: CASSGWERNTGELFF. CDR3 bases: TGTGCCAGCAGCGGCTGGGAAAGGAACACCGGGGAGCTGTTTTTT. Looking up the rest from reference TRBV7-3 and TRBJ2-2 gives the full variable domain: GAGVSQTPSNKVTEKGKYVELRCDPISGHTALYWYRQSLGQGPEFLIYFQGTGAADDSGLPNDRFFAVRPEGSVSTLKIQRTERGDSAVYLCASSGWERNTGELFFGEGSRLTVL.

Only one count was recorded for this clone. V gene TRBV3-1 (or the pseudogene TRBV3-2) combines with J gene TRBJ1-5, with TRBD1 matching 7 bases. J gave up 9 bases and V 2 bases, and 10 bases lay outside the gene matches. CDR3 length equals 15 residues. Germline CDR1 is LGHDT and CDR2 is YNNKEL (reference sequence). Here the CDR3 reads CASSQSRGGAVPQHF. In DNA, the CDR3 is TGTGCCAGCAGCCAATCCAGGGGGGGCGCAGTGCCCCAGCATTTT.

The rearrangement uses TRBV19 and TRBJ2-1; 8 bases line up with TRBD1. CDR3 length: 14 amino acids. With V trimmed by 10 bases and J by 6 bases, 11 bases remained unmatched. The germline V gene has CDR1 LNHDA and CDR2 SQIVND (reference sequence). The CDR3 region is CATARTGSGNEQFF. In nucleotides, the CDR3 is TGTGCCACCGCGAGGACAGGGTCCGGCAATGAGCAGTTCTTC.

Here the CDR3 reads CASSLFAEKLFF. DNA for the CDR3: TGTGCCAGCAGTTTATTCGCTGAAAAACTGTTTTTT. This chain uses TRBV12-3 or TRBV12-4 with TRBJ1-4; D is undetermined. CDR3 length: 12 residues. The ends were cut back, 2 bases at V and 7 bases at J, with 5 bases in the middle.

The sample holds one count of this clone. The chain is built from TRBV19 and TRBJ1-2; tentative D call: TRBD1 (5 bases). Germline V gene data show CDR1 as LNHDA and CDR2 as SQIVND (reference sequence). V lost 8 bases and J 8 bases, leaving 9 bases between the germline ends. The CDR3 covers 10 residues. CDR3 nucleotides: TGTGCCAGTGGTTACAGGGGCTACACCTTC. This codes for CASGYRGYTF. Full variable domain (missing parts from reference TRBV19 and TRBJ1-2): DGGITQSPKYLFRKEGQNVTLSCEQNLNHDAMYWYRQDPGQGLRLIYYSQIVNDFQKGDIAEGYSVSREKKESFPLTVTSAQKNPTAFYLCASGYRGYTFGSGTRLTVV.

This chain connects TRBV28 to TRBJ1-1; 7 nucleotides align to TRBD1. Trimming took 1 base from V and 3 from J; bases not matched to a gene: 14. Germline V gives CDR1 MDHEN, CDR2 SYDVKM. CDR3 length equals 18 residues. As DNA, the CDR3 is TGTGCCAGCAGTTTATTGGTGACAGGGAAGATAGTGGACACTGAAGCTTTCTTT. This sequence encodes CASSLLVTGKIVDTEAFF.

V gene TRBV6-2 or TRBV6-3 combines with J gene TRBJ2-7; 8 bases line up with TRBD1. The CDR3 is 15 residues long. Per germline, CDR1 MNHEY and CDR2 SVGEGT. V gave up 5 bases and J gave up 1 base; unmatched junction bases: 7. CDR3 DNA sequence: TGTGCCAGCAGTGGTGGAGGGACAGGATCCTACGAGCAGTACTTC. Its translation: CASSGGGTGSYEQYF.

The V call is TRBV10-3, the J call TRBJ2-7, with D tentatively TRBD1 (6 bases). V lost 8 bases to trimming and J lost 3 bases, with 8 bases between them. CDR3 length: 11 amino acids. Germline CDR1 is ENHRY and CDR2 is SYGVKD. CDR3 sequence (DNA): TGTGCCATCGGGACAAACTACGAGCAGTACTTC. As protein: CAIGTNYEQYF.